These 26 T cell receptor beta chains originate from one sample sequenced in a study of CD8 T cells in Susac syndrome. Roughly 0.45 to 1 ug RNA was reverse transcribed with random hexamers. TCRdb re-analysed the immunoSEQ multiplex PCR reads in MiXCR, keeping a single row per CDR3 protein. The sample carries 250,000 to 350,000 distinct CDR3 sequences, roughly 81% recorded once. Sequencing was done on a sample of CD8+ T cells from PBMCs. Receptors originate from a human donor with multiple sclerosis.

The J gene is TRBJ2-1, the V gene TRBV14; 10 bases align to TRBD2. The CDR3 has 17 amino acids. The V gene's germline CDR1 is SGHDN and CDR2 FVKESK. J gave up 3 bases and V 4 bases, and 9 bases lay outside the gene matches. Here the CDR3 DNA reads TGTGCCAGCAGCCTATCACCGGGACTAGCGTTCTACAATGAGCAGTTCTTC. Its translation is CASSLSPGLAFYNEQFF.

The chain employs TRBV20-1 and TRBJ1-1; 7 nucleotides align to TRBD1. V shed 4 bases and J 5 bases; nucleotides not matched to a gene: 13. From germline, CDR1 is DFQATT and CDR2 SNEGSKA (reference sequence). The CDR3 loop spans 15 amino acids. CDR3 amino acids: CSAKSTTGFRTEAFF. The CDR3 DNA is TGCAGTGCTAAATCCACGACAGGGTTTCGGACTGAAGCTTTCTTT.

This rearrangement joins TRBV27 to TRBJ2-7, with 7 bases fitting TRBD2. The ends lost 3 bases at V and 4 bases at J; junction bases unmatched: 9. In germline, CDR1 is MNHEY, CDR2 SMNVEV (reference sequence). CDR3 length: 15 amino acids. CDR3 region: CASSLEGSGAYEQYF. CDR3 sequence (DNA): TGTGCCAGCAGTTTGGAAGGGAGCGGGGCATACGAGCAGTACTTC.

The chain uses TRBV29-1 and TRBJ2-7, with D unclear. Germline lookup yields CDR1 SQVTM and CDR2 ANQGSEA. Deletions cut 0 bases from V and 1 base from J, with 10 bases between. The CDR3 sequence is 14 residues long. CDR3 protein: CSVEEGTISYEQYF. As DNA, the CDR3 is TGCAGCGTTGAAGAGGGAACTATATCCTACGAGCAGTACTTC.

V gene TRBV27 combines with J gene TRBJ2-1, with D tentatively TRBD2 (5 bases). V was clipped by 3 bases and J by 5 bases, with 17 bases between them. From germline, CDR1 is MNHEY and CDR2 SMNVEV (reference sequence). This CDR3 has 16 amino acids. CDR3 sequence: CASSFSVGVIHNEQFF. CDR3 DNA sequence: TGTGCCAGCAGTTTCTCTGTGGGAGTGATCCACAATGAGCAGTTCTTC.

This sequence joins TRBV7-8 and TRBJ2-3, with D hard to call. V lost 8 bases to trimming and J lost 0 bases, with 12 bases between them. CDR1 and CDR2 from the germline V gene are SGHVS and FQNEAQ. The CDR3 runs 14 residues. The CDR3 loop is CASSAAHSTDTQYF. The CDR3 DNA is TGTGCCAGCTCCGCGGCCCATAGCACAGATACGCAGTATTTT.

The genes are TRBV9 and TRBJ2-1; 9 bases agree with TRBD1. Germline CDR1 SGDLS, CDR2 YYNGEE. The junction had 6 bases not matched to a gene; V was cut back by 2 bases and J by 6 bases. The CDR3 has 15 residues. Here the CDR3 DNA reads TGTGCCAGCAGCGTTATGACAGGGGGAAGCAATGAGCAGTTCTTC. It translates to CASSVMTGGSNEQFF. Combining the CDR3 with reference TRBV9 and TRBJ2-1 gives the whole variable domain DSGVTQTPKHLITATGQRVTLRCSPRSGDLSVYWYQQSLDQGLQFLIQYYNGEERAKGNILERFSAQQFPDLHSELNLSSLELGDSALYFCASSVMTGGSNEQFFGPGTRLTVL.

The V and J genes are TRBV27 and TRBJ2-7; D is unclear. The V gene lost 2 bases and the J gene lost 1 base, with 9 bases spanning the gap. Germline CDR1 is MNHEY and CDR2 is SMNVEV (reference sequence). The CDR3 is 14 amino acids. In nucleotides, the CDR3 is TGTGCCAGCAGTTTAACGGAACGATCCTACGAGCAGTACTTC. It is translated as CASSLTERSYEQYF.

J is TRBJ1-1 and V is TRBV20-1, with a possible D match to TRBD1 (5 bases). Germline V CDR1 and CDR2: DFQATT, SNEGSKA (reference sequence). The CDR3 covers 16 residues. V was pared by 0 bases and J by 3 bases, with 17 bases between. CDR3 DNA: TGCAGTGCTAGAGATAGCTGGCAGGGCCGCTACACTGAAGCTTTCTTT. Protein: CSARDSWQGRYTEAFF.

The rearrangement uses TRBV3-1 and TRBJ2-3; 9 nucleotides align to TRBD1. V shed 4 bases, J shed 6 bases, and the junction held 11 bases outside the gene matches. CDR1 and CDR2 (germline): LGHDT, YNNKEL (reference sequence). This CDR3 region has 16 residues. The CDR3 sequence is CASSPPRGQGLDTQYF. The CDR3 DNA follows: TGTGCCAGCAGCCCCCCCCGGGGACAGGGTCTTGATACGCAGTATTTT.

The chain uses TRBV9 and TRBJ2-1, with 9 bases aligning to TRBD1. In germline, CDR1 is SGDLS, CDR2 YYNGEE. With 3 bases clipped from V and 8 bases from J, the junction kept 6 bases outside the gene matches. This CDR3 comprises 14 residues. CDR3 sequence: CASSGGTGRDEQFF. The CDR3 nucleotides read TGTGCCAGCAGCGGGGGGACAGGGAGGGATGAGCAGTTCTTC.

The chain joins TRBV7-2 to TRBJ2-2; 11 nucleotides agree with TRBD2. J lost 5 bases, V lost 5 bases, and 1 base had no gene match. CDR1 is SGHTA and CDR2 is FQGNSA in the germline V gene. The CDR3 has 14 amino acids. CDR3: CASSPSGRTGELFF. The CDR3 coding sequence is TGTGCCAGCAGCCCTAGCGGGAGGACCGGGGAGCTGTTTTTT.

The chain combines TRBV28 with TRBJ2-4; D assignment may be TRBD1 or TRBD2 (5 bases each). V was trimmed by 7 bases and J by 7 bases, leaving 17 bases between them. The germline V gene has CDR1 MDHEN and CDR2 SYDVKM. The CDR3 spans 14 residues. CDR3 DNA sequence: TGTGCCAGCACAAGGGGAGTAGCGTGGAACATTCAGTACTTC. Protein: CASTRGVAWNIQYF.

The chain recombines TRBV28 with TRBJ2-1; 13 bases align to TRBD2. The CDR3 consists of 14 residues. The V gene end was trimmed by 3 bases and the J gene end by 9 bases; junction bases not matched to a gene: 2. The germline V gene has CDR1 MDHEN and CDR2 SYDVKM. CDR3 in DNA: TGTGCCAGCAGTTTCACTAGCGGGAGGGGTGAGCAGTTCTTC. Its protein product is CASSFTSGRGEQFF. The full variable domain, completed using reference TRBV28 and TRBJ2-1, is DVKVTQSSRYLVKRTGEKVFLECVQDMDHENMFWYRQDPGLGLRLIYFSYDVKMKEKGDIPEGYSVSREKKERFSLILESASTNQTSMYLCASSFTSGRGEQFFGPGTRLTVL.

The J gene is TRBJ2-7, the V gene TRBV27; no clear D gene. The CDR3 totals 11 residues. Trimming cost V 10 bases and J 2 bases, with 9 bases left between them. Germline CDR1 reads MNHEY; CDR2 reads SMNVEV (reference sequence). The CDR3 DNA sequence: TGTGCCACCGAAAGGGCCTACGAGCAGTACTTC. Translation gives CATERAYEQYF.

This clonotype occurred a few times. This chain links TRBV30 with TRBJ1-5; D perhaps matches TRBD1 (5 bases). V lost 5 bases, J lost 0 bases, and 11 bases lay in between. The CDR3 sequence is 14 residues long. Germline CDR1 is GTSNPN and CDR2 is SVGIG (reference sequence). The CDR3 region has the DNA TGTGCCTGGGGGACCGAGAATAGCAATCAGCCCCAGCATTTT. Translation gives CAWGTENSNQPQHF.

The chain links TRBV2 to TRBJ1-2; D gene unclear. V lost 4 bases and J lost 1, with 7 bases in between. Germline V lookup: CDR1 SNHLY, CDR2 FYNNEI. The CDR3 consists of 13 residues. The CDR3 DNA is TGTGCCAGCAGTGGGTCGGTTAACTATGGCTACACCTTC. Amino acids: CASSGSVNYGYTF. Full variable domain (outside the CDR3, taken from reference TRBV2 and TRBJ1-2): EPEVTQTPSHQVTQMGQEVILRCVPISNHLYFYWYRQILGQKVEFLVSFYNNEISEKSEIFDDQFSVERPDGSNFTLKIRSTKLEDSAMYFCASSGSVNYGYTFGSGTRLTVV.

The genes are TRBV7-3 and TRBJ2-5, with D maybe TRBD2 (6 bases). The germline V gene has CDR1 SGHTA and CDR2 FQGTGA. V shed 8 bases and J shed 4 bases, with 17 bases lying between them. The CDR3 spans 14 residues. The CDR3 loop reads CASSSGGSGETQYF. The CDR3 region has the DNA TGTGCCAGCTCTTCTGGGGGGTCTGGAGAGACCCAGTACTTC.

CDR3 amino acids: CSALWVQETQYF. The CDR3 DNA follows: TGCAGTGCTTTATGGGTCCAAGAGACCCAGTACTTC. The chain employs TRBV20-1 and TRBJ2-5; D is undetermined. Per germline, CDR1 DFQATT and CDR2 SNEGSKA (reference sequence). Trimming cost V 5 bases and J 1 base, with 8 bases left between them. CDR3 length: 12 amino acids.

V gene TRBV2 combines with J gene TRBJ2-2, with D possibly TRBD1 on 5 matching bases. V lost 6 bases and J lost 1, with 9 bases in between. The CDR3 sequence is 14 residues long. Germline lookup yields CDR1 SNHLY and CDR2 FYNNEI. The CDR3 loop is CASRTTGNTGELFF. Here the CDR3 DNA reads TGTGCCAGCAGGACAACAGGGAACACCGGGGAGCTGTTTTTT.

J is TRBJ2-7 and V is TRBV6-5; a possible D gene is TRBD1 (6 bases). The CDR3 totals 16 residues. Germline values: CDR1 MNHEY, CDR2 SVGAGI. V lost 0 bases and J 1 base, leaving 13 bases between the germline ends. CDR3 nucleotides: TGTGCCAGCAGTTACTCGACGGGACACCGATCCTACGAGCAGTACTTC. It is translated as CASSYSTGHRSYEQYF.

The rearrangement joins TRBV3-1 to TRBJ2-7, with D tentatively TRBD1 or TRBD2 (5 bases each). Germline V lookup: CDR1 LGHDT, CDR2 YNNKEL (reference sequence). The CDR3 has 14 amino acids. With 4 bases removed from V and 1 base from J, the gap between germline ends came to 11 bases. The CDR3 DNA is TGTGCCAGCAGCCGGGACGGCGGTTCCTACGAGCAGTACTTC. The encoded protein is CASSRDGGSYEQYF.

This rearrangement joins TRBV6-5 to TRBJ2-1; TRBD1 matches 10 bases. The germline V gene has CDR1 MNHEY and CDR2 SVGAGI. The V segment lost 2 bases and the J segment 4 bases; nucleotides outside the gene matches: 5. The CDR3 loop spans 16 amino acids. CDR3 sequence: CASSYHRDRGYNEQFF. DNA for the CDR3: TGTGCCAGCAGTTACCACCGGGACAGGGGATACAATGAGCAGTTCTTC.

This chain connects TRBV27 to TRBJ2-7, with a weak D call TRBD2 (6 bases). The CDR3 sequence is 15 residues long. The germline CDR1 and CDR2 sequences are MNHEY and SMNVEV (reference sequence). The ends were cut back, 0 bases at V and 2 bases at J, with 11 bases in the middle. CDR3 sequence: CASSLSAGSTYEQYF. DNA of the CDR3: TGTGCCAGCAGTTTATCGGCGGGAAGTACCTACGAGCAGTACTTC.

The chain uses TRBV30 and TRBJ1-3; possible D gene TRBD1, 5 bases. CDR3 size: 14 residues. Trimming pared 4 bases from V and 0 bases from J, leaving 10 bases between. The germline gives CDR1 GTSNPN, CDR2 SVGIG (reference sequence). The DNA for the CDR3 is TGTGCCTGGACAGGGAAGTACTCTGGAAACACCATATATTTT. Its protein product is CAWTGKYSGNTIYF.

The chain combines TRBV7-9 with TRBJ1-1; no reliable D call. V was trimmed by 2 bases and J by 11 bases, leaving 12 bases between them. The CDR3 contains 12 residues. Germline CDR1 is SEHNR and CDR2 is FQNEAQ (reference sequence). For the CDR3, the DNA is TGTGCCAGCAGCTTATCTCGCGAGAGGGCTTTCTTT. Encoded protein: CASSLSRERAFF.